The entry that follows covers one TCR beta chain sequence. Its antigen is unknown. This sample stems from a study of cytomegalovirus exposure and HLA in healthy donors. For the study at large: Samples from HLA-typed donors yielded 85 million to 95 million unique TCRs in an early data release. Study-level findings and limits: By a later analysis, the bulk of CMV-associated TCR beta chains appeared HLA-restricted.

Amplification used 60 Vbeta primers and 13 Jbeta primers. Profiled with immunoSEQ multiplex PCR; TCRdb holds only in-frame clones, not every one. The table lists about 150,000 clones, 85% of them singletons. The ends lost 7 bases at V and 3 bases at J; junction bases unmatched: 5. The CDR3 totals 14 residues. Per germline, CDR1 SNHLY and CDR2 FYNNEI. The chain uses TRBV2 and TRBJ2-2, with 7 bases fitting TRBD1. The material sequenced was PBMCs. The sequence was collected from a boy aged 2-9 years in good health and CMV-seronegative. The CDR3 nucleotides read TGTGCCAGCACCGGGACAGAGTACACCGGGGAGCTGTTTTTT. Protein product: CASTGTEYTGELFF.